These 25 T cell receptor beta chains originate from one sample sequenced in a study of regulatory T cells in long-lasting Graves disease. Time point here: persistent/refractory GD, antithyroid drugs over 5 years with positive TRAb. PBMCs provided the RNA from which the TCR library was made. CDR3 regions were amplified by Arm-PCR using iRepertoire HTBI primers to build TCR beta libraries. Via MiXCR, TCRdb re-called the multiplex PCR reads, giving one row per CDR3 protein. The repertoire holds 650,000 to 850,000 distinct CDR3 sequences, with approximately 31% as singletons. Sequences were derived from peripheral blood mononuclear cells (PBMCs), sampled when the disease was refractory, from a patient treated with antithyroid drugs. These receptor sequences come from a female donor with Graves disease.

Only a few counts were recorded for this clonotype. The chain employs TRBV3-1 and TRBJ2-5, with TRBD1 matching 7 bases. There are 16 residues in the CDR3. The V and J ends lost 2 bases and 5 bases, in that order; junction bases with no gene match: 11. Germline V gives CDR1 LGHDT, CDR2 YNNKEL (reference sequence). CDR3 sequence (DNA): TGTGCCAGCAGCCAAAACCCCCGAGGGGGCTCGGAGACCCAGTACTTC. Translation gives CASSQNPRGGSETQYF.

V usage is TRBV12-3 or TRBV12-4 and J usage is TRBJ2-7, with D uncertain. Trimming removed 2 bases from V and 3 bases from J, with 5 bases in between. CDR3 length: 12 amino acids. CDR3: CASSLTNYEQYF. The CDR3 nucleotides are TGTGCCAGCAGTTTAACAAACTACGAGCAGTACTTC.

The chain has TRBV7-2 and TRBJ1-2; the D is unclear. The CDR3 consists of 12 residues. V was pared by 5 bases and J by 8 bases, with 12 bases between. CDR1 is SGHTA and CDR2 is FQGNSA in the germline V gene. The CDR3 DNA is TGTGCCAGCAGCCGACCCTCCGAGGGCTACACCTTC. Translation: CASSRPSEGYTF.

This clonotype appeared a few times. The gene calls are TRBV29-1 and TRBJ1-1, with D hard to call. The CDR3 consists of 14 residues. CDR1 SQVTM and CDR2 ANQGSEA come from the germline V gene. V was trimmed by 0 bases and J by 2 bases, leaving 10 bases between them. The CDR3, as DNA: TGCAGCGTTGAAGAGGGAGGATATAACACTGAAGCTTTCTTT. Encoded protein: CSVEEGGYNTEAFF.

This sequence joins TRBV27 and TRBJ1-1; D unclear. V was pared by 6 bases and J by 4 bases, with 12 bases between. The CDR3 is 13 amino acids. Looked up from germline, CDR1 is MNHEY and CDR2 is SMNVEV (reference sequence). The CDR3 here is CASRLNGFTEAFF. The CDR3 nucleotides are TGTGCCAGCAGGCTTAACGGGTTCACTGAAGCTTTCTTT.

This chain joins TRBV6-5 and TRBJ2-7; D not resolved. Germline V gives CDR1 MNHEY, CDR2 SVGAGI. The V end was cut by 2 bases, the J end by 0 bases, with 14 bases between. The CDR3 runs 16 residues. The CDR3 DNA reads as TGTGCCAGCAGTTACGACCCGTCCTCGGGCTCCTACGAGCAGTACTTC. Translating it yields CASSYDPSSGSYEQYF.

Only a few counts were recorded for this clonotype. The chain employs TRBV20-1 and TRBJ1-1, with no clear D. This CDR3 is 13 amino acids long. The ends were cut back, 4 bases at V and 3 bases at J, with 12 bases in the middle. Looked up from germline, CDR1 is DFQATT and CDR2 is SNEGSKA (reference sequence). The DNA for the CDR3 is TGCAGTGCTAACTCCGTAACGTACACTGAAGCTTTCTTT. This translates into CSANSVTYTEAFF.

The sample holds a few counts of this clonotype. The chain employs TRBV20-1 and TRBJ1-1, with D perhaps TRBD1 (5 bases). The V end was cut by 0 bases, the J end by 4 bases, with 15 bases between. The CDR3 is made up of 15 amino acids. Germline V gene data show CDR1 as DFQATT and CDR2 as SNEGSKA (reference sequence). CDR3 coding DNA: TGCAGTGCTAGAGATATCGGGGTTGGGGCCACTGAAGCTTTCTTT. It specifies CSARDIGVGATEAFF.

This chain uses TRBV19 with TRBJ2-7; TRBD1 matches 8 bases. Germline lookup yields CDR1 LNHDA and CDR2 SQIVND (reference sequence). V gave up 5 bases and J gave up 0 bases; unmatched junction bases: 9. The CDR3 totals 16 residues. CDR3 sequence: CASSLGTGIFSYEQYF. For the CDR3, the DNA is TGTGCCAGTAGTTTGGGGACAGGCATCTTCTCCTACGAGCAGTACTTC.

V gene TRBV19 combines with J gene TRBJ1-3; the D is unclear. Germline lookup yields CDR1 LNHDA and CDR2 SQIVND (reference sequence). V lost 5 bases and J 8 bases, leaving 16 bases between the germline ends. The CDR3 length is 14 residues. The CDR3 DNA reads TGTGCCAGTAGTTCCCGTGCCGGGCCCGACACCATATATTTT. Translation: CASSSRAGPDTIYF.

The CDR3 here is CASSPLAGRGEQFF. The CDR3 DNA is TGTGCCAGCAGTCCTCTAGCGGGACGGGGTGAGCAGTTCTTC. This chain joins TRBV6-2 or TRBV6-3 and TRBJ2-1; 9 nucleotides line up with TRBD2. Unmatched junction bases numbered 8, after V lost 5 bases and J lost 9 bases. Looked up from germline, CDR1 is MNHEY and CDR2 is SVGEGT. CDR3 length equals 14 residues.

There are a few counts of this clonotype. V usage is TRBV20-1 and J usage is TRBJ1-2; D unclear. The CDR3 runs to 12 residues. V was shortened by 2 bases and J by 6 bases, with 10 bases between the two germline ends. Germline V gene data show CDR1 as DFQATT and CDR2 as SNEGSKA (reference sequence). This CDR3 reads CSARIGPNGYTF. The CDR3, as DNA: TGCAGTGCTAGAATCGGACCGAATGGCTACACCTTC.

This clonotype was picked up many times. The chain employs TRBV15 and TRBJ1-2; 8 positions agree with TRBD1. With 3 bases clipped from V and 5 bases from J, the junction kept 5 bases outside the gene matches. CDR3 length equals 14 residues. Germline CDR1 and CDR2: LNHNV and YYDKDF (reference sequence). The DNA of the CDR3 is TGTGCCACCAGCAGGGAAGACAGGGGATATGGCTACACCTTC. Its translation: CATSREDRGYGYTF.

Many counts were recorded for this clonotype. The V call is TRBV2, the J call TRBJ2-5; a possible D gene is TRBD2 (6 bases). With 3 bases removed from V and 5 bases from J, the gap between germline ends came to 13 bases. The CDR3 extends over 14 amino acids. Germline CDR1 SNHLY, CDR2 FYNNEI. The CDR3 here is CASSEGDWGETQYF. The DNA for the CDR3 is TGTGCCAGCAGTGAGGGGGACTGGGGGGAGACCCAGTACTTC.

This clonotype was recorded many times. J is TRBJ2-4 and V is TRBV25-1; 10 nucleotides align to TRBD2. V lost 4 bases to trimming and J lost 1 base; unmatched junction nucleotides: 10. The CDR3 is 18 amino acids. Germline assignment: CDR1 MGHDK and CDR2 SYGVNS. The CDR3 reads CASSAGTSVARAKNIQYF. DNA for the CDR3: TGTGCCAGCAGTGCTGGGACTAGCGTTGCCCGGGCCAAAAACATTCAGTACTTC.

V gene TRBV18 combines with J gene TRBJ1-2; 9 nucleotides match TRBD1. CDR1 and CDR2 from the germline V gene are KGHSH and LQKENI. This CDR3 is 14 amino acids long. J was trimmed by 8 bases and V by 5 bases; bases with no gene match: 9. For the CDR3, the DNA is TGTGCCAGCTCAGCCGGGACAGGGACCTCGGGCTACACCTTC. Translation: CASSAGTGTSGYTF.

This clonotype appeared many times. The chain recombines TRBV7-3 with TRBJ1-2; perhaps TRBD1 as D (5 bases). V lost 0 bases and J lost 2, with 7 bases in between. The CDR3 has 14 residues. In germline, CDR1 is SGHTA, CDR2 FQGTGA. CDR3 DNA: TGTGCCAGCAGCTTAACAGGGGTGAACTATGGCTACACCTTC. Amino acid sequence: CASSLTGVNYGYTF.

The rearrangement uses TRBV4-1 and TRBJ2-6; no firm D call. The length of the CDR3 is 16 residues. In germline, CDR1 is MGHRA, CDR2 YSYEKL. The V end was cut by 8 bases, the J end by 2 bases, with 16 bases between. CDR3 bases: TGCGCCAGCTCAGAAGGAAATGGGGCTGGGGCCAACGTCCTGACTTTC. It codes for CASSEGNGAGANVLTF.

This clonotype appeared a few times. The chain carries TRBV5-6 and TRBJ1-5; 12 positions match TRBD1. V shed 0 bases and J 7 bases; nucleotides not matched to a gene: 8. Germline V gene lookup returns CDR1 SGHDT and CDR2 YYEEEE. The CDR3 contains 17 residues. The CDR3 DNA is TGTGCCAGCAGCTTGGCGCCGGGACAGGGGGCAAGCCAGCCCCAGCATTTT. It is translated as CASSLAPGQGASQPQHF.

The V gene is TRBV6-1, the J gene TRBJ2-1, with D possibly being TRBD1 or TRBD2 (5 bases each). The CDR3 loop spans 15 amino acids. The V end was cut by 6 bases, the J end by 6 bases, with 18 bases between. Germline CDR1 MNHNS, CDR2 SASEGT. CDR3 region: CASRLIGASGNEQFF. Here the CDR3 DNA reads TGTGCCAGCAGATTAATCGGGGCCTCTGGCAATGAGCAGTTCTTC.

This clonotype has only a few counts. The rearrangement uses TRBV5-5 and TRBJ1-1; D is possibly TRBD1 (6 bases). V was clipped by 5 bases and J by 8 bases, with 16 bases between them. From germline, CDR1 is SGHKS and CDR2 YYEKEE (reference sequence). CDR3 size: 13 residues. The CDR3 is CASRSTGKLEAFF. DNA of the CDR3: TGTGCCAGCAGGAGTACAGGGAAGTTAGAAGCTTTCTTT. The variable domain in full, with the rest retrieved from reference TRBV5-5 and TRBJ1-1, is DAGVTQSPTHLIKTRGQQVTLRCSPISGHKSVSWYQQVLGQGPQFIFQYYEKEERGRGNFPDRFSARQFPNYSSELNVNALLLGDSALYLCASRSTGKLEAFFGQGTRLTVV.

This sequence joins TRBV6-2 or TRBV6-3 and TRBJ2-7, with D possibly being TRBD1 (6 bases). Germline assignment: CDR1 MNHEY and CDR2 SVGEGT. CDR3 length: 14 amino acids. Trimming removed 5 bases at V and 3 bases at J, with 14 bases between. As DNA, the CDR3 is TGTGCCAGCAGTGAAGAGAAGGGGGTCTACGAGCAGTACTTC. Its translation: CASSEEKGVYEQYF.

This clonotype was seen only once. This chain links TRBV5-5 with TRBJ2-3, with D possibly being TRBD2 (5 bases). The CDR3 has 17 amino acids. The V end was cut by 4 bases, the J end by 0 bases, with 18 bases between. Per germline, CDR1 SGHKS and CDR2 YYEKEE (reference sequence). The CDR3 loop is CASSQEGRAASTDTQYF. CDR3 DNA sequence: TGTGCCAGCAGCCAAGAGGGTCGGGCGGCTAGCACAGATACGCAGTATTTT.

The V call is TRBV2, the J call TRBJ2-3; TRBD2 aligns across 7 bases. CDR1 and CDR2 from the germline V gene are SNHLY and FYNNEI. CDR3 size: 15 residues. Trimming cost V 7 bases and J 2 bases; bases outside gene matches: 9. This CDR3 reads CASIGGTTYTDTQYF. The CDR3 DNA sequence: TGTGCCAGCATCGGCGGGACTACCTACACAGATACGCAGTATTTT.

This CDR3 reads CASRKAFGFTRTGVNQPQHF. The CDR3 coding sequence is TGTGCCAGTCGCAAGGCCTTTGGTTTTACCCGGACAGGGGTGAACCAGCCCCAGCATTTT. The chain carries TRBV19 and TRBJ1-5; 9 bases align to TRBD1. The germline CDR1 and CDR2 sequences are LNHDA and SQIVND (reference sequence). The CDR3 covers 20 residues. With V trimmed by 8 bases and J by 7 bases, 27 bases remained unmatched.